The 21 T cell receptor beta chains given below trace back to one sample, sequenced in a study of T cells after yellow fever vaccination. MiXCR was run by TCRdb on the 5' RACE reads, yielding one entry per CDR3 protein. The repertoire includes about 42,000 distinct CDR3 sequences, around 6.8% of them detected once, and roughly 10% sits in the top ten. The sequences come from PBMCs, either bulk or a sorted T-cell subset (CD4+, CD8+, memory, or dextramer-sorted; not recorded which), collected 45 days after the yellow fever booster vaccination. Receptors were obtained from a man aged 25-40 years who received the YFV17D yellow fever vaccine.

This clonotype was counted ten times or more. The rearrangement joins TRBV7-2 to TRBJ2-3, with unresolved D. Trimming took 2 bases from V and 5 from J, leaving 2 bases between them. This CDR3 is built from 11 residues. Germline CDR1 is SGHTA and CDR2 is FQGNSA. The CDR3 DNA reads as TGTGCCAGCAGCTTAAAAGATACGCAGTATTTT. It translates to CASSLKDTQYF. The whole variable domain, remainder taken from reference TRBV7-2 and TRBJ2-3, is GAGVSQSPSNKVTEKGKDVELRCDPISGHTALYWYRQSLGQGLEFLIYFQGNSAPDKSGLPSDRFSAERTGGSVSTLTIQRTQQEDSAVYLCASSLKDTQYFGPGTRLTVL.

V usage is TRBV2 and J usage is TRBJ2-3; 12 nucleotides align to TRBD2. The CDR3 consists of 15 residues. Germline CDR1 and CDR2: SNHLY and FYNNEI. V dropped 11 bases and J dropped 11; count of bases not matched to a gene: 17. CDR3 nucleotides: TGTGCCGGAAACTCGGGCTCTAGCGGGAGGGCTCGGCAGTATTTT. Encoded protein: CAGNSGSSGRARQYF. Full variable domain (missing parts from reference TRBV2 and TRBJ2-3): EPEVTQTPSHQVTQMGQEVILRCVPISNHLYFYWYRQILGQKVEFLVSFYNNEISEKSEIFDDQFSVERPDGSNFTLKIRSTKLEDSAMYFCAGNSGSSGRARQYFGPGTRLTVL.

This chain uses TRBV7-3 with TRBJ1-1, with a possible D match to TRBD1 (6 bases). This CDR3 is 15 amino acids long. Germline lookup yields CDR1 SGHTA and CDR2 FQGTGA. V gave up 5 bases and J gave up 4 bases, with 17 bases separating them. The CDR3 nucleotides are TGTGCCAGCAGCCGATGGGGGGGCTTCGCCACTGAAGCTTTCTTT. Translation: CASSRWGGFATEAFF. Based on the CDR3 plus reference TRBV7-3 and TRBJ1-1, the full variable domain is GAGVSQTPSNKVTEKGKYVELRCDPISGHTALYWYRQSLGQGPEFLIYFQGTGAADDSGLPNDRFFAVRPEGSVSTLKIQRTERGDSAVYLCASSRWGGFATEAFFGQGTRLTVV.

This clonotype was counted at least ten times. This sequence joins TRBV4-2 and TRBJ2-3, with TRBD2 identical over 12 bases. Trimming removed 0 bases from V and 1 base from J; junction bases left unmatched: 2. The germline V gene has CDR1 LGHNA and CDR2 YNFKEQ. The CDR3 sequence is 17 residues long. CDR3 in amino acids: CASSQEASGRGTDTQYF. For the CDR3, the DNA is TGTGCCAGCAGCCAAGAGGCTAGCGGGAGGGGCACAGATACGCAGTATTTT.

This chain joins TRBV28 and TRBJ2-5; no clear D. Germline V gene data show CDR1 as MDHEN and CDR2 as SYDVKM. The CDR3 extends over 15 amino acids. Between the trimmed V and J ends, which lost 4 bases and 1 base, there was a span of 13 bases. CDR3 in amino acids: CASSSGGRPQETQYF. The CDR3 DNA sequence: TGTGCCAGCAGTTCGGGCGGCCGGCCCCAAGAGACCCAGTACTTC.

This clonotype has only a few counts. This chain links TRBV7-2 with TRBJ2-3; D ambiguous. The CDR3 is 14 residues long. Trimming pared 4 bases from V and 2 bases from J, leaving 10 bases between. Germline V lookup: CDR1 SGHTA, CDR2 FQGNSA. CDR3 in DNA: TGTGCCAGCAGCTCATCTCCGACCACAGATACGCAGTATTTT. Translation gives CASSSSPTTDTQYF.

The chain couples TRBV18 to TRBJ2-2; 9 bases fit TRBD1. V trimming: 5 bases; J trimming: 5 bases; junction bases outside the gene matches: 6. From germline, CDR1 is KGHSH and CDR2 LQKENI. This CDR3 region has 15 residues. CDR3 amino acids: CASSSGQGKTGELFF. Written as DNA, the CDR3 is TGTGCCAGCTCATCCGGACAGGGGAAGACCGGGGAGCTGTTTTTT.

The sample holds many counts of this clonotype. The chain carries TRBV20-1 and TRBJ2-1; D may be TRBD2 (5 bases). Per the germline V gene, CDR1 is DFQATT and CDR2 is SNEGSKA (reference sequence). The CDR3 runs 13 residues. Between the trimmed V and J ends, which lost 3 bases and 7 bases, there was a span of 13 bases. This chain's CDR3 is CSASLPPGNEQFF. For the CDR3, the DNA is TGCAGTGCTAGTCTCCCCCCGGGGAATGAGCAGTTCTTC.

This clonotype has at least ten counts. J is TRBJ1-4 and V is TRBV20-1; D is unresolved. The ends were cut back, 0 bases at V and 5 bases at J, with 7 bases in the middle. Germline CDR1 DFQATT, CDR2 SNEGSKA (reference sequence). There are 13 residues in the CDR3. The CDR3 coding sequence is TGCAGTGCTAGAGACAGCCAAAATGAAAAACTGTTTTTT. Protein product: CSARDSQNEKLFF.

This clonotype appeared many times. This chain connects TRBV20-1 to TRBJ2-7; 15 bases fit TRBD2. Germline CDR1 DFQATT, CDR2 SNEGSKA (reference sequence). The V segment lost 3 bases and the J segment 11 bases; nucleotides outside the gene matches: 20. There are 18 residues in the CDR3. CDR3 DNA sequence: TGCAGTGCTAGGGGACAGGGCAGGACTAGCGGGAGGGCCTTTGCAAAGTACTTC. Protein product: CSARGQGRTSGRAFAKYF.

CDR3 sequence: CASSERTGTGGNEQYF. The CDR3 DNA sequence: TGTGCCAGCAGTGAAAGGACCGGGACAGGGGGCAACGAGCAGTACTTC. The chain uses TRBV6-1 and TRBJ2-7, with 12 bases fitting TRBD1. The CDR3 has 16 residues. Germline V gene lookup returns CDR1 MNHNS and CDR2 SASEGT. The V gene end was trimmed by 2 bases and the J gene end by 5 bases; junction bases not matched to a gene: 7.

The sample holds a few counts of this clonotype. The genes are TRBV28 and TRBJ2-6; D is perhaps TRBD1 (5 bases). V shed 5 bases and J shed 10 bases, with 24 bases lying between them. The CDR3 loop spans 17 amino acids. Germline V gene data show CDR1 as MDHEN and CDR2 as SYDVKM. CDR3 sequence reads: CASSPRIRGRFFNVLTF. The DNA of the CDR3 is TGTGCCAGCAGTCCCCGAATAAGGGGTAGATTCTTTAACGTCCTGACTTTC.

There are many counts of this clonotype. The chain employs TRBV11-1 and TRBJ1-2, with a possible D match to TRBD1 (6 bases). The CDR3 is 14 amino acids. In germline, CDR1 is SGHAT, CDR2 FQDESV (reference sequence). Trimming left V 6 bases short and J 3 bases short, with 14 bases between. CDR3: CASSNQGIDYGYTF. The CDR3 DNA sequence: TGTGCCAGCAGTAACCAGGGGATCGACTATGGCTACACCTTC.

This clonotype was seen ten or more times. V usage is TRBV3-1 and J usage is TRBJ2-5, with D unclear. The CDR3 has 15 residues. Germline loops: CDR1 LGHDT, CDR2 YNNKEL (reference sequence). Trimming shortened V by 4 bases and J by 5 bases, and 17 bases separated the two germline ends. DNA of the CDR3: TGTGCCAGCAGCCTAGGTATACAAGGTGGGGAGACCCAGTACTTC. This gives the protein CASSLGIQGGETQYF.

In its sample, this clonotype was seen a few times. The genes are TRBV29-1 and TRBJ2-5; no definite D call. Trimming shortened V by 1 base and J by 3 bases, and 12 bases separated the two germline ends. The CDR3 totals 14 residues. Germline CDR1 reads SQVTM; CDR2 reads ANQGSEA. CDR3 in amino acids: CSVEGSTRKETQYF. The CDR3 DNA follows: TGCAGCGTTGAAGGTAGTACCCGGAAAGAGACCCAGTACTTC. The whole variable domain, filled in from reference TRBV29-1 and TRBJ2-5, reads SAVISQKPSRDICQRGTSLTIQCQVDSQVTMMFWYRQQPGQSLTLIATANQGSEATYESGFVIDKFPISRPNLTFSTLTVSNMSPEDSSIYLCSVEGSTRKETQYFGPGTRLLVL.

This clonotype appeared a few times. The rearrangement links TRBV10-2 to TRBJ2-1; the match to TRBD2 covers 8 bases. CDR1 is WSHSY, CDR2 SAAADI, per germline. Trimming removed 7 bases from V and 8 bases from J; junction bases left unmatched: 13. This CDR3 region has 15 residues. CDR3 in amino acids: CASNRPGLVGDEQFF. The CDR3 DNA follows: TGCGCCAGCAATCGTCCGGGACTAGTGGGCGATGAGCAGTTCTTC.

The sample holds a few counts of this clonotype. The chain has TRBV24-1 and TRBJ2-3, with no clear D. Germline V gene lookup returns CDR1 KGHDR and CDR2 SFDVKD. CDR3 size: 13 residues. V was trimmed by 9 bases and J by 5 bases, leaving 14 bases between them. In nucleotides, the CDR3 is TGTGCCACCGGCGGCAGCCCGGGAGATACGCAGTATTTT. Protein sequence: CATGGSPGDTQYF.

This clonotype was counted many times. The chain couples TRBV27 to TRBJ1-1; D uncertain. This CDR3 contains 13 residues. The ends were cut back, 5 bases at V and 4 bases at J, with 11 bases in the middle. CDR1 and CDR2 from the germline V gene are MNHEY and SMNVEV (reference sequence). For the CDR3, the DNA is TGTGCCAGCAGTCCCCGTATGGCCACTGAAGCTTTCTTT. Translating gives CASSPRMATEAFF.

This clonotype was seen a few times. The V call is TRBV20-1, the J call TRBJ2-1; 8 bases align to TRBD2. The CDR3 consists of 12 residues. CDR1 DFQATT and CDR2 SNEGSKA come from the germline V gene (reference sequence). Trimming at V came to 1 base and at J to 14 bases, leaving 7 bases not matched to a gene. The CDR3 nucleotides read TGCAGTGCTAGAGCAACTAGCGGAGATAAGTTCTTC. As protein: CSARATSGDKFF.

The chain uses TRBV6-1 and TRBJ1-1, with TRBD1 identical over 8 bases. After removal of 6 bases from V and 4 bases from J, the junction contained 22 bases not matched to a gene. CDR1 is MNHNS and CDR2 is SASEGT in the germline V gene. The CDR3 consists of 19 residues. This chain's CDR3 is CASSLHRGVSQSGPTEAFF. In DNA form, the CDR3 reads TGTGCCAGCAGCCTCCACAGGGGGGTATCTCAAAGCGGGCCCACTGAAGCTTTCTTT.

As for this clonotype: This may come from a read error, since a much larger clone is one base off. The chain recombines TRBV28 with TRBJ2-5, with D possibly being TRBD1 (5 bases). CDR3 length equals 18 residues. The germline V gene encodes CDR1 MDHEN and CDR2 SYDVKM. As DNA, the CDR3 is TGTGCCTGCAGTCTACCAGCCTTCAAGGAAAGGGGCCAAGAGACCCAGTACTTC. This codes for CACSLPAFKERGQETQYF.